Shown below are 23 T cell receptor beta chains from a single sample sequenced in a study of T cells after yellow fever vaccination. TCRdb independently ran MiXCR on the 5' RACE reads; one entry per CDR3 protein. The sample lists 500,000 to 650,000 distinct CDR3 sequences, approximately 13% occurring once. This sample comprised PBMCs, obtained on the day of the yellow fever booster vaccination. The receptors come from a young man who received the YFV17D yellow fever vaccine.

This clonotype was picked up a small number of times. The chain combines TRBV7-8 with TRBJ2-7, with D maybe TRBD1 (5 bases). Trimming pared 0 bases from V and 2 bases from J, leaving 11 bases between. The CDR3 totals 15 residues. Germline CDR1 and CDR2: SGHVS and FQNEAQ. The CDR3 spells CASSLAEQAAYEQYF. DNA for the CDR3: TGTGCCAGCAGCTTAGCGGAACAGGCCGCCTACGAGCAGTACTTC.

This clonotype was seen only a few times. CDR3: CASSSLRGPSTGELFF. The CDR3 DNA is TGTGCCAGCAGCTCCCTCCGGGGGCCAAGTACCGGGGAGCTGTTTTTT. This chain joins TRBV5-5 and TRBJ2-2; tentatively, D is TRBD1 or TRBD2 (6 bases each). The CDR3 loop spans 16 amino acids. The germline gives CDR1 SGHKS, CDR2 YYEKEE (reference sequence). The germline V and J ends were trimmed by 3 bases and 5 bases, with 17 bases remaining between them. Filled out from reference TRBV5-5 and TRBJ2-2, the complete variable domain reads DAGVTQSPTHLIKTRGQQVTLRCSPISGHKSVSWYQQVLGQGPQFIFQYYEKEERGRGNFPDRFSARQFPNYSSELNVNALLLGDSALYLCASSSLRGPSTGELFFGEGSRLTVL.

The rearrangement joins TRBV20-1 to TRBJ1-1; no reliable D call. Germline CDR1 is DFQATT and CDR2 is SNEGSKA (reference sequence). Trimming left V 4 bases short and J 12 bases short, with 12 bases between. There are 10 residues in the CDR3. CDR3 coding DNA: TGCAGTGCTACCCTGATAACGCCTTTCTTT. Translated: CSATLITPFF.

This clonotype has more than one count but fewer than ten. The V and J genes are TRBV10-3 and TRBJ2-7; 11 bases fit TRBD1. In germline, CDR1 is ENHRY, CDR2 SYGVKD. The CDR3 is 15 amino acids. The ends lost 4 bases at V and 5 bases at J; junction bases unmatched: 7. The CDR3 DNA sequence: TGTGCCATCAGTGGAAGGACAGGGGGCATCAACGAGCAGTACTTC. It yields the protein CAISGRTGGINEQYF.

A few counts support this clonotype. V usage is TRBV9 and J usage is TRBJ2-5, with 11 bases identical to TRBD2. The germline CDR1 and CDR2 sequences are SGDLS and YYNGEE. The length of the CDR3 is 16 residues. J gave up 5 bases and V 3 bases, and 9 bases lay outside the gene matches. The CDR3 region has the DNA TGTGCCAGCAGCGCAGGGACTAGCGGTCCCGGGGAGACCCAGTACTTC. Translated, it gives CASSAGTSGPGETQYF. The whole variable domain, filled in from reference TRBV9 and TRBJ2-5, reads DSGVTQTPKHLITATGQRVTLRCSPRSGDLSVYWYQQSLDQGLQFLIQYYNGEERAKGNILERFSAQQFPDLHSELNLSSLELGDSALYFCASSAGTSGPGETQYFGPGTRLLVL.

This clonotype was detected once. The rearrangement links TRBV11-3 to TRBJ2-4; D is ambiguous. V lost 2 bases and J 8 bases, leaving 10 bases between the germline ends. This CDR3 is 13 amino acids long. Germline lookup yields CDR1 SGHNT and CDR2 YENEEA. The CDR3 region is CASSLNSMDIQYF. The CDR3 DNA reads TGTGCCAGCAGCTTAAACAGCATGGACATTCAGTACTTC.

The chain joins TRBV12-3 or TRBV12-4 to TRBJ2-2; D remains ambiguous. CDR3 size: 16 residues. V lost 3 bases, J lost 3 bases, and 14 bases lay in between. The CDR3 DNA reads TGTGCCAGCAGTTTTCGGCTAGTCAATGACACCGGGGAGCTGTTTTTT. Translation gives CASSFRLVNDTGELFF.

This clonotype has only a few counts. V gene TRBV5-1 combines with J gene TRBJ2-3; D is ambiguous. With 4 bases removed from V and 4 bases from J, the gap between germline ends came to 7 bases. This CDR3 comprises 12 residues. Germline V CDR1 and CDR2: SGHRS, YFSETQ. The CDR3 DNA sequence: TGCGCCAGCAGCCATGGTTCAGATACGCAGTATTTT. It specifies CASSHGSDTQYF.

The chain uses TRBV7-2 and TRBJ2-7, with D unresolved. CDR3 size: 15 residues. The V and J ends lost 5 bases and 3 bases respectively, with 17 bases between them. From germline, CDR1 is SGHTA and CDR2 FQGNSA. Written as DNA, the CDR3 is TGTGCCAGCAGCCCCGGGCGAGGCTTAGGCTACGAGCAGTACTTC. The encoded protein is CASSPGRGLGYEQYF.

This clonotype was picked up a small number of times. This chain uses TRBV5-4 with TRBJ2-5, with D hard to call. Trimming removed 2 bases at V and 5 bases at J, with 10 bases between. Germline V lookup: CDR1 SGHNT, CDR2 YYREEE (reference sequence). The CDR3 has 13 amino acids. The CDR3, as DNA: TGTGCCAGCAGCTTAGGCTCCTGGGAGACCCAGTACTTC. Protein: CASSLGSWETQYF.

This sequence joins TRBV12-3 or TRBV12-4 and TRBJ2-2; D is undetermined. The CDR3 contains 15 residues. Trimming took off 0 bases at V and 10 bases at J, with 15 bases between the two ends. CDR3 sequence: CASSLARAVGLELFF. Written as DNA, the CDR3 is TGTGCCAGCAGTTTAGCTAGGGCAGTGGGTTTGGAGCTGTTTTTT.

This chain links TRBV20-1 with TRBJ1-5; D uncertain. Trimming removed 2 bases at V and 8 bases at J, with 7 bases between. The CDR3 runs to 11 residues. Per germline, CDR1 DFQATT and CDR2 SNEGSKA (reference sequence). As DNA, the CDR3 is TGCAGTGCTAGAAAGGGAAAGCCCCAGCATTTT. Encoded protein: CSARKGKPQHF.

The rearrangement uses TRBV10-3 and TRBJ2-7; 8 bases agree with TRBD2. Germline assignment: CDR1 ENHRY and CDR2 SYGVKD. CDR3 length equals 14 residues. The trim removed 6 bases at V and 0 bases at J, leaving 4 bases unmatched. Written as DNA, the CDR3 is TGTGCCATCAGACCGGGACTAGACTCCTACGAGCAGTACTTC. The encoded protein is CAIRPGLDSYEQYF.

V gene TRBV7-3 combines with J gene TRBJ2-6; 8 bases are a match to TRBD2. Germline V CDR1 and CDR2: SGHTA, FQGTGA. V trimming: 2 bases; J trimming: 0 bases; junction bases outside the gene matches: 3. CDR3 length equals 17 residues. CDR3 in amino acids: CASSLVGGGSGANVLTF. CDR3 in DNA: TGTGCCAGCAGCTTAGTCGGGGGGGGCTCTGGGGCCAACGTCCTGACTTTC.

This clonotype was counted only a few times. A read error is possible here, since a much larger clone lies one base away. The chain combines TRBV7-9 with TRBJ2-2; D is unresolved. The germline V gene encodes CDR1 SEHNR and CDR2 FQNEAQ (reference sequence). The V end was cut by 7 bases, the J end by 3 bases, with 3 bases between. This CDR3 spans 11 amino acids. CDR3 amino acids: CASTYTGELFF. CDR3 nucleotide sequence: TGTGCCAGCACTTACACCGGGGAGCTGTTTTTT.

This chain links TRBV5-6 with TRBJ2-5; a weak D match, TRBD2 (5 bases). CDR1 is SGHDT and CDR2 is YYEEEE in the germline V gene. CDR3 length: 13 amino acids. The V end was cut by 0 bases, the J end by 8 bases, with 11 bases between. This chain's CDR3 is CASSLAPGGTQYF. In DNA form, the CDR3 reads TGTGCCAGCAGCTTGGCCCCAGGAGGAACCCAGTACTTC.

The gene calls are TRBV3-1 and TRBJ2-5, with TRBD2 identical over 7 bases. Germline trimming cut 0 bases from V and 5 bases from J; bases unmatched to any gene: 12. Germline CDR1 LGHDT, CDR2 YNNKEL (reference sequence). CDR3 length: 17 amino acids. The CDR3 DNA is TGTGCCAGCAGCCAAGACTCACTAGCGCCCAAGTTTGAGACCCAGTACTTC. Translation gives CASSQDSLAPKFETQYF.

The gene calls are TRBV7-2 and TRBJ2-7; D not certain. Germline V gene lookup returns CDR1 SGHTA and CDR2 FQGNSA. Trimming left V 5 bases short and J 3 bases short, with 11 bases between. CDR3 length: 13 residues. This CDR3 is CASSVGRYYEQYF. The DNA of the CDR3 is TGTGCCAGCAGCGTAGGGCGGTACTACGAGCAGTACTTC.

Only a few counts were recorded for this clonotype. The V and J genes are TRBV5-5 and TRBJ2-5; D possibly uses TRBD1 or TRBD2 (6 bases each). This CDR3 is 13 amino acids long. V gave up 9 bases and J gave up 3 bases, with 15 bases separating them. CDR1 SGHKS and CDR2 YYEKEE come from the germline V gene (reference sequence). CDR3 residues: CATQTGAEETQYF. CDR3 DNA sequence: TGTGCCACCCAAACGGGGGCGGAAGAGACCCAGTACTTC.

This clonotype was seen many times. This rearrangement joins TRBV11-2 to TRBJ2-1, with D possibly TRBD1 on 6 matching bases. The V end was cut by 2 bases, the J end by 7 bases, with 18 bases between. From germline, CDR1 is SGHAT and CDR2 FQNNGV. CDR3 length: 16 residues. The CDR3, as DNA: TGTGCCAGCAGCTTAAAGTGGGGAGACAGGAAAAATGAGCAGTTCTTC. Protein sequence: CASSLKWGDRKNEQFF.

The chain combines TRBV11-2 with TRBJ2-7; the D is unclear. This CDR3 has 14 amino acids. The germline gives CDR1 SGHAT, CDR2 FQNNGV. Trimming cost V 8 bases and J 3 bases, with 17 bases left between them. The DNA for the CDR3 is TGTGCCAGCCGCCACAGAGCAATAAACTACGAGCAGTACTTC. It codes for CASRHRAINYEQYF.

The rearrangement uses TRBV20-1 and TRBJ2-7, with 9 nucleotides matching TRBD1. V lost 1 base and J lost 1; bases outside the gene matches: 2. From germline, CDR1 is DFQATT and CDR2 SNEGSKA (reference sequence). This CDR3 contains 14 residues. Written as DNA, the CDR3 is TGCAGTGCTAGAGGGACAGGGGATTCCTACGAGCAGTACTTC. As protein: CSARGTGDSYEQYF.

This clonotype came up many times. The gene calls are TRBV12-3 or TRBV12-4 and TRBJ1-1; D call uncertain. The ends were cut back, 6 bases at V and 0 bases at J, with 14 bases in the middle. CDR3 size: 15 residues. CDR3 in amino acids: CASSLDPYMNTEAFF. The CDR3 DNA sequence: TGTGCCAGCAGCCTGGACCCCTACATGAACACTGAAGCTTTCTTT.